Listed below are T cell receptor beta chains from one sample, sequenced in a study of CD8+ T cells in alopecia areata. The method was immunoSEQ multiplex PCR; TCRdb's version includes in-frame clones alone and lacks a portion of them. The table lists 150,000 to 200,000 clones, approximately 65% of them singletons. The sample was CD8+ T cells sorted from blood, taken at week 0. The receptors derive from a human donor with alopecia areata. Both conserved end residues are part of each CDR3. The order of the fields is CDR3 protein, CDR3 DNA, D gene, clone size, J gene, V gene. D genes are given only for firm matches. Clone sizes are given selectively: once, few, many, or a class where the clone is expanded.

CAWREGAGELFF | TGTGCCTGGAGAGAGGGTGCCGGGGAGCTGTTTTTT | - | - | TRBJ2-2 | TRBV30
CASSQTTGAKWEYEQYF | TGTGCCAGCAGCCAAACGACAGGTGCCAAATGGGAATACGAGCAGTACTTC | - | few | TRBJ2-7 | TRBV4-2
CAWSVPGQSTGELFF | TGTGCCTGGAGTGTTCCGGGACAGAGCACCGGGGAGCTGTTTTTT | TRBD1 | - | TRBJ2-2 | TRBV30
CASSLGTGDEQFF | TGTGCCAGCAGCTTAGGCACGGGGGATGAGCAGTTCTTC | - | - | TRBJ2-1 | TRBV13
CASSPQPSGGNSYEQYF | TGTGCCAGCAGCCCCCAGCCTAGCGGGGGGAACTCCTACGAGCAGTACTTC | TRBD2 | - | TRBJ2-7 | TRBV13
CASSSRLAEYNEQFF | TGTGCCAGCAGCTCCCGACTAGCGGAATACAATGAGCAGTTCTTC | TRBD2 | - | TRBJ2-1 | TRBV7-2
CAWSVAGNQSQHF | TGTGCCTGGAGTGTAGCGGGAAACCAGTCCCAGCATTTT | - | - | TRBJ1-5 | TRBV30
CAWSSSGGGAKNIQYF | TGTGCCTGGAGTTCAAGCGGGGGGGGAGCCAAAAACATTCAGTACTTC | TRBD2 | - | TRBJ2-4 | TRBV30
CAWSLDRGAKNIQYF | TGTGCCTGGAGCCTCGACAGGGGGGCTAAAAACATTCAGTACTTC | TRBD1 | - | TRBJ2-4 | TRBV30
CASSDKTGDNEQYF | TGTGCCAGCAGCGACAAGACAGGGGACAACGAGCAGTACTTC | TRBD1 | - | TRBJ2-7 | TRBV13
CSASGTGTIKNIQYF | TGCAGCGCCTCCGGGACAGGGACTATCAAAAACATTCAGTACTTC | TRBD1 | few | TRBJ2-4 | TRBV29-1
CASSLDTGDEQYF | TGCGCCAGCAGCTTGGATACGGGTGACGAGCAGTACTTC | - | few | TRBJ2-7 | TRBV5-1
CSAGGGNEQFF | TGCAGTGCCGGAGGGGGTAATGAGCAGTTCTTC | - | - | TRBJ2-1 | TRBV20-1
CASGPDIYQPQHF | TGTGCTAGTGGCCCCGACATATATCAGCCCCAGCATTTT | - | - | TRBJ1-5 | TRBV12-5
CSVVPLGEAFF | TGCAGCGTTGTACCCCTCGGCGAAGCTTTCTTT | - | - | TRBJ1-1 | TRBV29-1
CSVPGVTEAFF | TGCAGCGTCCCGGGGGTCACTGAAGCTTTCTTT | - | few | TRBJ1-1 | TRBV29-1
CASTGKETQYF | TGTGCCAGCACTGGAAAAGAGACCCAGTACTTC | - | few | TRBJ2-5 | TRBV7-9
CSVGTPEAFF | TGCAGCGTTGGGACACCTGAAGCTTTCTTT | - | - | TRBJ1-1 | TRBV29-1
CASSPGRGVGYTF | TGTGCCAGCAGCCCGGGGCGGGGTGTCGGCTACACCTTC | - | - | TRBJ1-2 | TRBV5-6
CASSLSGGPYRF | TGTGCCAGCAGCTTATCAGGGGGCCCCTATCGGTTC | TRBD1 | - | TRBJ2-7 | TRBV13
CASSQDSQETQYF | TGCGCCAGCAGCCAAGACAGTCAAGAGACCCAGTACTTC | - | - | TRBJ2-5 | TRBV4-1
CASSRGAHGYTF | TGTGCCAGCAGCAGGGGGGCCCACGGCTACACCTTC | TRBD1 | - | TRBJ1-2 | TRBV6-5
CASSQDSQGRAFF | TGCGCCAGCAGCCAAGATTCACAGGGGAGGGCTTTCTTT | TRBD1 | - | TRBJ1-1 | TRBV4-1
CASGWRESRTNTGELFF | TGTGCTAGTGGTTGGCGCGAGTCCCGAACGAACACCGGGGAGCTGTTTTTT | - | few | TRBJ2-2 | TRBV12-5
CASSALQDTYEQYF | TGTGCCAGCAGTGCCCTCCAGGATACCTACGAGCAGTACTTC | - | - | TRBJ2-7 | TRBV2
CASSLGRSQPQHF | TGTGCCAGCAGCTTGGGTAGGAGTCAGCCCCAGCATTTT | - | few | TRBJ1-5 | TRBV5-6
CASSSGGNYNEQFF | TGCGCCAGCAGCTCGGGGGGGAACTACAATGAGCAGTTCTTC | TRBD2 | many | TRBJ2-1 | TRBV5-1
CASSPEGYNEKLFF | TGTGCCAGCTCACCGGAGGGGTATAATGAAAAACTGTTTTTT | - | - | TRBJ1-4 | TRBV18
CSVVGGSSHYNEQFF | TGCAGCGTTGTCGGGGGCTCTTCTCACTACAATGAGCAGTTCTTC | - | once | TRBJ2-1 | TRBV29-1
CASSLNGWGMNTEAFF | TGTGCCAGCAGCCTCAACGGGTGGGGGATGAACACTGAAGCTTTCTTT | - | few | TRBJ1-1 | TRBV7-3
CASSLGTANYGYTF | TGTGCCAGCAGTCTAGGGACAGCTAACTATGGCTACACCTTC | TRBD1 | - | TRBJ1-2 | TRBV6-5
CASSSNRGSYEQYF | TGTGCCAGCAGCTCCAACAGGGGGTCCTACGAGCAGTACTTC | TRBD1 | - | TRBJ2-7 | TRBV7-8
CAWSWADSYEQYF | TGTGCCTGGAGTTGGGCGGACTCCTACGAGCAGTACTTC | - | few | TRBJ2-7 | TRBV30
CASSSSLEAFF | TGTGCCAGCAGCTCAAGCCTTGAAGCTTTCTTT | - | - | TRBJ1-1 | TRBV5-6
CAWGETGNQPQHF | TGTGCCTGGGGAGAGACAGGGAATCAGCCCCAGCATTTT | TRBD1 | - | TRBJ1-5 | TRBV30
CASRPTTGWGPQHF | TGTGCCAGCAGACCCACGACAGGTTGGGGGCCCCAGCATTTT | - | - | TRBJ1-5 | TRBV27
CAWRDGESSYNEQFF | TGTGCCTGGAGGGACGGGGAGAGCTCCTACAATGAGCAGTTCTTC | - | few | TRBJ2-1 | TRBV30
CASSLGQRTDTQYF | TGTGCCAGCAGCTTAGGCCAGCGCACAGATACGCAGTATTTT | - | few | TRBJ2-3 | TRBV13